The rows below give T cell receptor beta chains drawn from one sample of a study of Graves' ophthalmopathy and Graves' hyperthyroidism. TCRdb recomputed calls from the multiplex PCR reads with MiXCR, one row per CDR3 protein. This repertoire shows around 1.1 million distinct CDR3 sequences, about 40% found once; its top ten account for 11%. Specimen: peripheral blood or thyroid tissue (not recorded which). These receptor sequences come from an adult man with Graves' hyperthyroidism. CDR3s include the opening cysteine and the closing phenylalanine or tryptophan. Fields, in order: J gene, D gene, V gene, clone size, CDR3 DNA, CDR3 protein. A D gene is named only where the DNA matches it firmly. Size tells how often a clone was seen (once, few, many) or the class of an expanded clone, and some rows leave it out.

>TRBJ1-5|-|TRBV11-2|many
TGTGCCAGCAGCTTAAACCATGGTGATCAGCCCCAGCATTTT
CASSLNHGDQPQHF
>TRBJ1-1|TRBD1|TRBV19|many
TGTGCCAGTAGACTCCGGACAGGGGAAGCTTTCTTT
CASRLRTGEAFF
>TRBJ1-4|-|TRBV14|-
TGTGCCAGCAGCCAAGATGCCCCCGACGACCCCGAAAAACTGTTTTTT
CASSQDAPDDPEKLFF
>TRBJ2-5|-|TRBV7-2|many
TGTGCCAGCAGCTTAGACCCTACCATGCGAACCCAGTACTTC
CASSLDPTMRTQYF
>TRBJ2-6|-|TRBV28|few
TGTGCCAGCAGTGCAAAAACAGTATCCGGGGCCAACGTCCTGACTTTC
CASSAKTVSGANVLTF
>TRBJ1-3|TRBD1|TRBV7-8|many
TGTGCCAGCAGCGTCGGGACAGGCTCTGGAAACACCATATATTTT
CASSVGTGSGNTIYF
>TRBJ1-6|TRBD1|TRBV27|few
TGTGCCAGCAGTCCCCGGACAGGGTTTCGCTCACCCCTCCACTTT
CASSPRTGFRSPLHF
>TRBJ1-5|-|TRBV3-1|-
TGTGCCAGCAGCCAAATGGCTGATAGCAATCAGCCCCAGCATTTT
CASSQMADSNQPQHF
>TRBJ1-3|TRBD1|TRBV19|few
TGTGCCTGGGGGACAGGGCTAACTGGAAACACCATATATTTT
CAWGTGLTGNTIYF
>TRBJ2-7|TRBD2|TRBV28|-
TGTGCCAGCAGTCTCGGACTAGCGGGAGGGCCCCCGAAGATATACGAGCAGTACTTC
CASSLGLAGGPPKIYEQYF
>TRBJ1-2|-|TRBV30|few
TGTGCCTGGAGTACCGCGGGGGCTAACTATGGCTACACCTTC
CAWSTAGANYGYTF
>TRBJ1-1|-|TRBV7-9|many
TGTGCCAGCAGGGGGGGGAACACTGAAGCTTTCTTT
CASRGGNTEAFF
>TRBJ2-5|TRBD2|TRBV5-4|-
TGTGCCAGCAGCTTCAAAGCGGGGGGCCAAGAGACCCAGTACTTC
CASSFKAGGQETQYF
>TRBJ1-2|-|TRBV5-4|-
TGTGCCAGCAGCAAGGACAGCCGCCCTAACTATGGCCACACCTTC
CASSKDSRPNYGHTF
>TRBJ1-3|-|TRBV4-1|-
TGCGCCAGCAGCTTTTCGGACGAGGACACCATATATTTT
CASSFSDEDTIYF
>TRBJ1-5|-|TRBV2|many
TGTGCCAGCACAACAACAGCTAATAATCAGCCCCAGCATTTT
CASTTTANNQPQHF
>TRBJ1-6|-|TRBV12-3/TRBV12-4|many
TGTGCCAGCAGTCCACAGAGAGGCAGCTATAATTCACCCCTCCACTTT
CASSPQRGSYNSPLHF
>TRBJ1-2|-|TRBV10-3|many
TGTGCCGCAGCCCCTGTGGGGAACTATGGCTACACCTTC
CAAAPVGNYGYTF
>TRBJ1-1|TRBD1|TRBV2|many
TGTGCCAGCAGACAGGGGACGGCTTTCTTT
CASRQGTAFF
>TRBJ1-4|TRBD1|TRBV7-2|-
TGTGCCAGCAGCGCCGTGACAGGGGTTCGCGAAAAACTGTTTTTT
CASSAVTGVREKLFF
>TRBJ2-5|-|TRBV6-5|many
TGTGCCAGCAGTGTCAGCCTTTGGGTGAGGCGACAAGAGACCCAGTACTTC
CASSVSLWVRRQETQYF
>TRBJ1-2|-|TRBV29-1|many
TGCAGCGTTGAAGATGGTGGTAGCTATGGCTACACCTTC
CSVEDGGSYGYTF
>TRBJ2-7|-|TRBV29-1|-
TGCAGCGCCCAATTTTCGTACAATCAGCCCCACCCCTACGAGCAGTACTTC
CSAQFSYNQPHPYEQYF
>TRBJ2-7|TRBD2|TRBV5-6|-
TGTGCCAGCAGCTTGGCAGCTAGCGGCCTGGGGCAGTACTTC
CASSLAASGLGQYF
>TRBJ2-7|TRBD2|TRBV7-8|-
TGTGCCAGCAGCTTCCCAAAGCGGGACTTCTACGAGCAGTACTTC
CASSFPKRDFYEQYF
>TRBJ2-5|-|TRBV20-1|many
TGCAGTGCTCCCACCCGGAGGGAGTGGAGGGAGACCCAGTACTTC
CSAPTRREWRETQYF
>TRBJ2-7|-|TRBV11-2|many
TGTGCCAGCAGCTTCGGTGGGGTGGGTTACGAGCAGTACTTC
CASSFGGVGYEQYF
>TRBJ2-7|TRBD1|TRBV7-2|few
TGTGCCAGCAGCCCCCAGGGACAGGGGGCATCATACGAGCAGTACTTC
CASSPQGQGASYEQYF
>TRBJ1-1|-|TRBV5-1|-
TGCGCCAGCAGCTTGGGATCTGGGGGGAATTATGAAGCTTTCTTT
CASSLGSGGNYEAFF
>TRBJ1-1|-|TRBV5-1|-
TGCGCCAGCAGCCACGGGTGGGAGGGACGAGCTTTCTTT
CASSHGWEGRAFF
>TRBJ1-1|-|TRBV10-3|many
TGTGCCATCAGTGAGGGTTTAGGAACTGAAGCTTTCTTT
CAISEGLGTEAFF
>TRBJ2-5|TRBD1|TRBV5-1|-
TGCGCCAGCAGCGCTTGGACAGGGCAAGAGACCCAGTACTTC
CASSAWTGQETQYF
>TRBJ2-5|-|TRBV27|few
TGTGCCAGCAGTCCAATGTGGGGCGAGATCCGTCGAGAGACCCAGTACTTC
CASSPMWGEIRRETQYF
>TRBJ1-2|-|TRBV14|-
TGTGCCAGCAGAGATCCGCTGACTAACTATGGCTACACCTTC
CASRDPLTNYGYTF
>TRBJ2-5|-|TRBV7-9|few
TGTGCCAGCAGACCCCGGGAGACCCAGTACTTC
CASRPRETQYF
>TRBJ1-1|TRBD1|TRBV29-1|-
TGCAGCGTCCCCACCGGACAGGGAAGGTTGACTGAAGCTTTCTTT
CSVPTGQGRLTEAFF
>TRBJ1-4|-|TRBV20-1|many
TGCAGTGCTAGAGATCTGAACTTACGGGGTGAAAAACTGTTTTTT
CSARDLNLRGEKLFF
>TRBJ1-6|-|TRBV7-2|-
TGTGCCAGCAGCTTGGAAGGACCGACCGGAGAGCCCCTCCACTTT
CASSLEGPTGEPLHF
>TRBJ2-5|TRBD2|TRBV7-2|-
TGTGCCAGCAGCTTAGCGGGAGGGATGGCGGGCGAGACCCAGTACTTC
CASSLAGGMAGETQYF
>TRBJ1-3|-|TRBV20-1|many
TGCAGTGCTAGAGACGTGGCTCAGTCTGGAAACACCATATATTTT
CSARDVAQSGNTIYF
>TRBJ2-7|-|TRBV20-1|many
TGCAGTGCTAGGGGACTGGAGCAATCGTGGGAGCAGTACTTC
CSARGLEQSWEQYF
>TRBJ1-2|TRBD1|TRBV12-3/TRBV12-4|many
TGTGCCAGCAGGGGGACAGTGTCTGGCTACACCTTC
CASRGTVSGYTF
>TRBJ1-6|-|TRBV5-5|-
TGTGCCAGCAGGCCCGGACTGGAAAATTCACCCCTCCACTTT
CASRPGLENSPLHF
>TRBJ1-2|-|TRBV19|-
TGTGCCAGTAGTATTCGGGGAGTGGGGAACTATGGCTACACCTTC
CASSIRGVGNYGYTF